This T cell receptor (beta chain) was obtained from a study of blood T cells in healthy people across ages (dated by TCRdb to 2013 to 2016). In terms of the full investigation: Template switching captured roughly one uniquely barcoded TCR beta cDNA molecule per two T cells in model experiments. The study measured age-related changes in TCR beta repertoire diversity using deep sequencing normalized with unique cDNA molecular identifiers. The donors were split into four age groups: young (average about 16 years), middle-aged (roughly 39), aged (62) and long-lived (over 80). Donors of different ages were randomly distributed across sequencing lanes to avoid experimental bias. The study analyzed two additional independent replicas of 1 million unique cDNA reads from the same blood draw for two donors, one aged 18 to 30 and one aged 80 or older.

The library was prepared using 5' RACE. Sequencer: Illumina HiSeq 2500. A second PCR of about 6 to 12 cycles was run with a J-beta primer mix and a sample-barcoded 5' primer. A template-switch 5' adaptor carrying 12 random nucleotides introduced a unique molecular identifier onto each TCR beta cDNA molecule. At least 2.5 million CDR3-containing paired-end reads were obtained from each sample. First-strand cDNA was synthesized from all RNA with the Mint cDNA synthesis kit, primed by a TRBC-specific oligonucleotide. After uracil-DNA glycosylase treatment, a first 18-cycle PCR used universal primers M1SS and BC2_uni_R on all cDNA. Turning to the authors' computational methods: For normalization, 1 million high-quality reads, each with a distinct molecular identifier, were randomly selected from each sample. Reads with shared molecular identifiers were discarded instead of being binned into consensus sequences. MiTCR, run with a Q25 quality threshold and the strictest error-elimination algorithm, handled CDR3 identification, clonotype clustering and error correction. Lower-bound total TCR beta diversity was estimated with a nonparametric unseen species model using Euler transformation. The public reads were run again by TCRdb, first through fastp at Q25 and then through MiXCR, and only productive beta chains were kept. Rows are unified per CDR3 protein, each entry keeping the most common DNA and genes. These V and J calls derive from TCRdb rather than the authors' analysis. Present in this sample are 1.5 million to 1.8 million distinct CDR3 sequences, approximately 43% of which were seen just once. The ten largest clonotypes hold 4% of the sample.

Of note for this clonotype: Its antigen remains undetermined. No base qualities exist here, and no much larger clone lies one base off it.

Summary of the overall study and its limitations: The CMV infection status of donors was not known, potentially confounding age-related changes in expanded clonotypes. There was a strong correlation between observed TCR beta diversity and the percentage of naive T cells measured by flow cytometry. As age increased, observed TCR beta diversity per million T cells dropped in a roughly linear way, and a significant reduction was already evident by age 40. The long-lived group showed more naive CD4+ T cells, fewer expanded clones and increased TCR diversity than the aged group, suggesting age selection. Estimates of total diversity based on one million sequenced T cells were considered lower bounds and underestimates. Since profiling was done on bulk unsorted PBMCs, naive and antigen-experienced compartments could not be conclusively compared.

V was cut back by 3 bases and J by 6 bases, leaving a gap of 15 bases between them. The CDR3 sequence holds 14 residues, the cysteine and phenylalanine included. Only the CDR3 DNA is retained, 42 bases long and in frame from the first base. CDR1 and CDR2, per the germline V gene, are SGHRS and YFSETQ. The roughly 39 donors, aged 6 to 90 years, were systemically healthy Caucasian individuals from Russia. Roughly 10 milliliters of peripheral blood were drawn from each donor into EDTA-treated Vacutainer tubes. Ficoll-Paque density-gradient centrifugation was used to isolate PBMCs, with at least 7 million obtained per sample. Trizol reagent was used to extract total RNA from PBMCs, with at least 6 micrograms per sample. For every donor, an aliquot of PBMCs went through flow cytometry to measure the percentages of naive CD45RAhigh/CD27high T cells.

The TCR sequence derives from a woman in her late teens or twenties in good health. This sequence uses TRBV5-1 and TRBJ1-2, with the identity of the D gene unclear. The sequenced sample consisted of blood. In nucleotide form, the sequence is TGCGCCAGCAGCTCGTCATCCCCCCGTGATGGCTACACCTTC. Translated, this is CASSSSSPRDGYTF.